This TCR beta chain originates from a study of post-analysis software for immune sequencing data. Study at large: Multiple sclerosis in the patients followed relapsing-remitting, secondary progressive and progressive-relapsing courses.

Unique molecular identifiers tagged the TCR beta cDNA libraries. Each CDR3 protein is one row after TCRdb ran MiXCR on the PCR reads. The repertoire includes hundreds of thousands of distinct CDR3 sequences, 30% of them detected once, and roughly 0.54% sits in the top ten. Whole-study results and caveats: Among four to six TRBV segments more frequent in patients than controls were TRBV5-6, TRBV5-1 and TRBV20-1.

Points on this clonotype: Its specificity is not known.

V was pared by 7 bases and J by 3 bases, with 9 bases between. The CDR3 is made up of 11 amino acids. CDR1 and CDR2 (germline): SQVTM, ANQGSEA. The receptor's source is a girl aged 5-17 years with multiple sclerosis. The chain carries TRBV29-1 and TRBJ1-1, with TRBD1 as a possible D gene (5 bases). The sequenced sample consisted of blood. The CDR3 region is CSGDGYTEAFF. Here the CDR3 DNA reads TGCAGCGGGGACGGTTACACTGAAGCTTTCTTT. The full variable domain, with the rest looked up from reference TRBV29-1 and TRBJ1-1, is SAVISQKPSRDICQRGTSLTIQCQVDSQVTMMFWYRQQPGQSLTLIATANQGSEATYESGFVIDKFPISRPNLTFSTLTVSNMSPEDSSIYLCSGDGYTEAFFGQGTRLTVV.